Listed below are T cell receptor beta chains from one sample, sequenced in a study of cytomegalovirus exposure and HLA in healthy donors. Here immunoSEQ multiplex PCR was the method, and the copy in TCRdb shows in-frame clones only, minus some. The sample totals roughly 200,000 clones. Sequenced: PBMCs. The receptors here all came from a man aged 25 to 40 in good health and CMV-seronegative. Each CDR3 is given with its conserved first and last residue.

>15|TRBV25-1|TRBJ1-1
CASSEYEPLNTEAFF
>16|TRBV11-2|TRBJ1-3
CASSLDITGVGNTIYF
>15|TRBV4-1|TRBJ2-7
CASSHADRSSYEQYF
>13|TRBV2|TRBJ1-5
CASRQGGDQPQHF
>16|TRBV6-6|TRBJ1-3
CASLGSAGLSGNTIYF
>15|TRBV19|TRBJ1-1
CASNHIETGGTEAFF
>15|TRBV27|TRBJ1-3
CASSYAAGAGNTIYF
>16|TRBV7-3|TRBJ2-1
CASSSPGESSYNEQFF
>14|TRBV6-1|TRBJ1-2
CASSPRTESYGYTF
>13|TRBV6-5|TRBJ1-1
CASSYIRDTEAFF
>14|TRBV19|TRBJ1-1
CASSFLGERTEAFF
>15|TRBV7-9|TRBJ2-1
CASSFPGQGLYEQFF
>14|TRBV18|TRBJ2-7
CASSPLGGVDEQYF
>15|TRBV19|TRBJ2-1
CASSTTGGVDNEQFF
>13|TRBV11-3|TRBJ2-1
CASSLMAGNEQFF
>12|TRBV14|TRBJ1-6
CASSLTVSPLHF
>15|TRBV15|TRBJ2-7
CATCPRQVSSYEQYF
>14|TRBV27|TRBJ1-2
CASSNSILNYGYTF
>14|TRBV28|TRBJ2-1
CASSLIDRDNEQFF
>21|TRBV30|TRBJ2-7
CAWSPPQGQVVSGRFPYEQYF
>17|TRBV11-2|TRBJ2-5
CASSSSTGTSPRETQYF
>14|TRBV10-1|TRBJ2-1
CASSESALAYEQFF
>17|TRBV23-1|TRBJ2-3
CASSQAHRGQSTDTQYF
>14|TRBV30|TRBJ1-2
CAWTSYGTSRGYTF
>12|TRBV27|TRBJ2-7
CASIFPYYEQYF
>16|TRBV5-1|TRBJ2-7
CASSLAPGWRDDEQYF
>12|TRBV2|TRBJ2-7
CASSEQYYEQYF